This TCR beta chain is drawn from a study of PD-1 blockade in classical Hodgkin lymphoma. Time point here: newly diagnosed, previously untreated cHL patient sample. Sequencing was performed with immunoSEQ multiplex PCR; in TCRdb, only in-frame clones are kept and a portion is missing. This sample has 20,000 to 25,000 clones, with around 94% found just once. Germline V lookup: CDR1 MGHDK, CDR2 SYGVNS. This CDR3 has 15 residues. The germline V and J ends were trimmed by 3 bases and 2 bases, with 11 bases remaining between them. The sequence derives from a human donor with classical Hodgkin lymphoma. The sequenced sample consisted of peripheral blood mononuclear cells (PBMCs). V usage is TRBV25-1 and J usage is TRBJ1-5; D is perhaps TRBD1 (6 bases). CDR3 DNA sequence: TGTGCCAGCAGTGATTCGGGGGGCGGCAATCAGCCCCAGCATTTT. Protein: CASSDSGGGNQPQHF.